The T cell receptor beta chain under discussion was sequenced for a study of blood T cell repertoires in COVID-19. How the authors handled the data: Reference gene primers were amplified, and this amplification served to estimate nucleated cell counts. This table comes from immunoSEQ multiplex PCR, and its TCRdb copy is limited to in-frame clones, with some not included. That table gives V, J and clone size, and the DNA gave D and trimming. This table holds roughly 250,000 clones, roughly 83% found once. The CDR3 covers 16 residues. Clinical history as reported by participants underpinned cohort assignment. Recovery meant two consecutive negative NP/OP PCR tests, professional clearance, or resolved symptoms.

Sequenced sample: PBMCs or T cells enriched from blood (not recorded which). This sequence originates from a woman between 45 and 60 years old who had recovered from COVID-19. The chain uses TRBV21-1 and TRBJ2-3; the table's TRBD1 call for D was not verified on the DNA. TRBV21-1 is termed a pseudogene. The CDR3 loop reads CASSKGNSQVMDTQYF. CDR3 DNA sequence: TGTGCCAGCAGCAAAGGTAACAGCCAGGTAATGGATACGCAGTATTTT.